This TCR delta chain was documented in a study of γδ T cells in repeated Plasmodium falciparum infection. About the research overall: Age- and gender-matched Australian children served as comparison for malaria-exposed Malian children. Samples were taken at baseline, before some infections, and 21 days after each.

Study-level points and caveats: Over time and infection, Vgamma9/Vdelta2+ repertoires remained highly stable and polyclonal. Malian children's Vdelta2-negative repertoires appeared more expanded and less diverse than Australians'.

For this clone: The antigen is undetermined. A read error likely explains why the TCRdb protein, taken from a much larger clone, differs from this DNA's translation at residue 13; the protein shown is translated from the DNA.

The CDR3 covers 16 residues. The germline V gene encodes CDR1 TSWWSYY and CDR2 QGS. Vgamma9/Vdelta2+ and Vdelta2-negative gammadelta T cells were flow-sorted from PBMC for bulk sequencing. TCRdb redid clone calling on the multiplex PCR reads using CATT. Of tens of thousands of delta-chain clones listed, roughly 1.8% are singletons. The chain couples TRDV1 to TRDJ1; a possible D gene is TRDD3 (6 bases). This TCR came from a pool of human donors (malaria-infected and uninfected, not separated). The sequencing sample was made of gamma-delta T cells from blood. The CDR3 loop reads CALGLTVYWATDELIF. CDR3 DNA sequence: TGTGCTCTTGGACTAACCGTCTACTGGGCTACCGATGAACTCATCTTT.